The clone carrying this T cell receptor (beta chain) was found a few times. As yet, its antigen is unknown. After removal of 4 bases from V and 6 bases from J, the junction contained 1 base not matched to a gene. CDR3 length: 13 residues. Germline V lookup: CDR1 MNHEY, CDR2 SMNVEV (reference sequence). This specimen belongs to a study of T cell repertoires in aging, cancer and after chemotherapy. Study-level findings and limits: Untreated cancer patients had significantly lower blood TCR diversity than age-matched healthy donors.

Amplification of TCR beta used genomic DNA extracted from peripheral blood. Rearranged V-D-J TRB sequences were amplified with a mixed TRB-A/B primer pool. Using its own MiXCR run on the multiplex PCR reads, TCRdb lists one record per CDR3 protein. Of around 10,000 distinct CDR3 sequences listed, about 32% are singletons. The genes are TRBV27 and TRBJ1-5, with 9 bases matching TRBD1. What was sequenced was blood. The clonotype originates from a human donor in good health. The CDR3 loop reads CASSWDRVQPQHF. The CDR3 DNA reads as TGTGCCAGCAGTTGGGACAGGGTTCAGCCCCAGCATTTT.